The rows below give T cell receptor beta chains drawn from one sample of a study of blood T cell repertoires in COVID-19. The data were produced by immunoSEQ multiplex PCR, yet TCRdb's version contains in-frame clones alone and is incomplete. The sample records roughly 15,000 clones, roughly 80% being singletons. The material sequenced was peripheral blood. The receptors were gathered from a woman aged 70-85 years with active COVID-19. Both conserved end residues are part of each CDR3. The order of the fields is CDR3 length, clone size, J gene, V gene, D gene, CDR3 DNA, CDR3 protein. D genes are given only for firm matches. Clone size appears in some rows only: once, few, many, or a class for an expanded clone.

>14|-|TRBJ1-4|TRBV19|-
TGTGCCAGTAGTATAGGGGGCACTAATGAAAAACTGTTTTTT
CASSIGGTNEKLFF
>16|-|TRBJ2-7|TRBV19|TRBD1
TGTGCCAGTAGTAAAACAGCGGGACAGGGTTCCTACGAGCAGTACTTC
CASSKTAGQGSYEQYF
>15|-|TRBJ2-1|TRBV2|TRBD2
TGTGCCAGCAGGGAAATGGCTAGCGGGAGGAATGAGCAGTTCTTC
CASREMASGRNEQFF
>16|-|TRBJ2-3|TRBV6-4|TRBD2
TGTGCCAGCAGTTCAACCGGGACTAGCGGCACAGATACGCAGTATTTT
CASSSTGTSGTDTQYF
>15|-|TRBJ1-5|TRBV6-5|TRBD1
TGTGCCAGCAGCTTACAGGGGGCTGGGGATCAGCCCCAGCATTTT
CASSLQGAGDQPQHF
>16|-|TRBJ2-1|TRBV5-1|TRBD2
TGCGCCAGCAGCTTTACTAGCGGGAGCTCCTACAATGAGCAGTTCTTC
CASSFTSGSSYNEQFF
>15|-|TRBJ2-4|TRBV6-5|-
TGTGCCAGCAGCCCGACAGAAGTAGCCAAAAACATTCAGTACTTC
CASSPTEVAKNIQYF
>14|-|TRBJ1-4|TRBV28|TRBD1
TGTGCCAGCAAACCAGGGACAGTCAATGAAAAACTGTTTTTT
CASKPGTVNEKLFF
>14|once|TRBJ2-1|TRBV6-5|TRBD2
TGTGCCAGCAGTTCCCTAAGCGGGAGGGAGGTGCAGTTCTTC
CASSSLSGREVQFF
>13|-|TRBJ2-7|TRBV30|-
TGTGCCTGGAGCTATCGAGCTTCCTACGAGCAGTACTTC
CAWSYRASYEQYF
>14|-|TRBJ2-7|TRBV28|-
TGTGCCAGCAGTCCCGCGGGGATCTCGGACGAGCAGTACTTC
CASSPAGISDEQYF